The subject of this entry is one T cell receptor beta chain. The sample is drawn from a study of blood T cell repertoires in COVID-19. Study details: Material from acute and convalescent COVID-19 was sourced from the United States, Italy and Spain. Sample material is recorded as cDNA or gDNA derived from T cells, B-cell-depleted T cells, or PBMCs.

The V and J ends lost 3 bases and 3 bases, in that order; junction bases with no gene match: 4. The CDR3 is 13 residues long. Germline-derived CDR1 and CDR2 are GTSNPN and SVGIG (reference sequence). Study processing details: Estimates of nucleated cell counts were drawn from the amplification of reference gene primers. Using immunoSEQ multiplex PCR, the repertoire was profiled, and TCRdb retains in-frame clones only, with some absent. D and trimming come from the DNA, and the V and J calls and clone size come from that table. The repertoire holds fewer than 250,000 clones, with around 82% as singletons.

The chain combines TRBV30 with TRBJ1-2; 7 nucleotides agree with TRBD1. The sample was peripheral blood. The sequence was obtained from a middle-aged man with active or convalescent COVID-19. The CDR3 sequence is CAWSSGQDYGYTF. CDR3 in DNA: TGTGCCTGGAGCTCCGGACAGGACTATGGCTACACCTTC.